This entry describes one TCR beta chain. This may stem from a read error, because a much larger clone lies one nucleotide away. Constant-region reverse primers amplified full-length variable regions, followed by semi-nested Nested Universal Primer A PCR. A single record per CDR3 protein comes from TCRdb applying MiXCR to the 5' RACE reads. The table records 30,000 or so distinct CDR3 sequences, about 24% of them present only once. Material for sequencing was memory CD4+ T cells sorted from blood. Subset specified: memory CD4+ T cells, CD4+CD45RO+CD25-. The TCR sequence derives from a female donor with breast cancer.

CDR3 protein: CASSSRQGYYNEQFF. The CDR3, as DNA: TGTGCCAGCAGTTCGAGACAGGGATACTACAATGAGCAGTTCTTC. The gene calls are TRBV5-5 and TRBJ2-1; 7 positions agree with TRBD1. CDR1 and CDR2 from the germline V gene are SGHKS and YYEKEE (reference sequence). Trimming at V came to 5 bases and at J to 3 bases, leaving 8 bases not matched to a gene. The CDR3 has 15 amino acids.